This TCR beta chain emerged from a study of T cells in Graves' hyperthyroidism and ophthalmopathy. This CDR3 has 14 residues. In germline, CDR1 is SNHLY, CDR2 FYNNEI. V shed 7 bases and J shed 8 bases, with 17 bases lying between them. RNA transcripts provided the source from which TCR beta CDR3 regions were amplified. HTBI primers drove first-round RT-PCR of the TCR CDR3. TCRdb reprocessed the multiplex PCR reads via MiXCR and lists one record per CDR3 protein. Altogether more than 550,000 distinct CDR3 sequences are present, around 16% being singletons, with the ten largest covering less than 20%. The sequence derives from a man over 45 with Graves' hyperthyroidism. The sequenced sample was blood. The rearrangement links TRBV2 to TRBJ1-4, with D hard to call. The CDR3 DNA follows: TGTGCCAGCAAAGAACGTTGGGTCGTCGAAAAACTGTTTTTT. It codes for CASKERWVVEKLFF.